The 11 T cell receptor beta chains presented below share a single source sample, sequenced in a study of blood T cell repertoires in COVID-19. Clones were read by immunoSEQ multiplex PCR, and TCRdb kept only the in-frame ones, dropping some. The sample includes 250,000 or so clones, 86% of them seen just once. Sequencing input: peripheral blood. The receptors stem from a man aged 25 to 40 with active or convalescent COVID-19.

This chain connects TRBV6-5 to TRBJ1-1, with 8 bases fitting TRBD1. The J segment lost 0 bases and the V segment lost 11 bases, leaving 11 bases of the junction unmatched. Germline V gene lookup returns CDR1 MNHEY and CDR2 SVGAGI. This CDR3 region has 15 residues. The CDR3, as DNA: TGTGCCGCGTTAGGGACAGGTCTCATGAACACTGAAGCTTTCTTT. Translating gives CAALGTGLMNTEAFF.

The CDR3 sequence is CASSLQLAGGRNEQFF. CDR3 nucleotides: TGTGCCAGTAGTCTTCAACTAGCGGGGGGGAGGAATGAGCAGTTCTTC. The J gene is TRBJ2-1, the V gene TRBV19; 13 nucleotides match TRBD2. Per the germline V gene, CDR1 is LNHDA and CDR2 is SQIVND (reference sequence). V dropped 5 bases and J dropped 7; count of bases not matched to a gene: 8. The CDR3 sequence is 16 residues long.

The chain recombines TRBV19 with TRBJ2-3; D is ambiguous. Looked up from germline, CDR1 is LNHDA and CDR2 is SQIVND (reference sequence). The CDR3 sequence is 13 residues long. V shed 5 bases and J shed 4 bases, with 10 bases lying between them. In DNA form, the CDR3 reads TGTGCCAGTAGTCTGGTAGCTCCAGATACGCAGTATTTT. Translating gives CASSLVAPDTQYF.

The chain combines TRBV7-9 with TRBJ1-6; D unclear. The germline V and J ends were trimmed by 3 bases and 5 bases, with 8 bases remaining between them. This CDR3 is built from 14 residues. Germline assignment: CDR1 SEHNR and CDR2 FQNEAQ (reference sequence). In DNA, the CDR3 is TGTGCCAGCAGCTTTGTGAGCGATAATTCACCCCTCCACTTT. This gives the protein CASSFVSDNSPLHF.

V usage is TRBV19 and J usage is TRBJ1-6; D is unclear. Germline loops: CDR1 LNHDA, CDR2 SQIVND (reference sequence). CDR3 length: 14 residues. Between the trimmed V and J ends, which lost 4 bases and 7 bases, there was a span of 11 bases. The CDR3 is CASSTIAGNSPLHF. As DNA, the CDR3 is TGTGCCAGTAGTACGATAGCGGGGAATTCACCCCTCCACTTT.

The rearrangement joins TRBV3-1 (or the pseudogene TRBV3-2) to TRBJ2-2, with a weak D call TRBD1 (5 bases). CDR3 size: 14 residues. CDR1 LGHDT and CDR2 YNNKEL come from the germline V gene (reference sequence). Trimming left V 10 bases short and J 1 base short, with 13 bases between. This chain's CDR3 is CATRGEMNTGELFF. The CDR3, as DNA: TGTGCCACTAGGGGTGAAATGAACACCGGGGAGCTGTTTTTT.

The chain employs TRBV6-1 and TRBJ1-3, with D unclear. CDR1 MNHNS and CDR2 SASEGT come from the germline V gene. V was trimmed by 3 bases and J by 0 bases, leaving 12 bases between them. The length of the CDR3 is 16 residues. The DNA for the CDR3 is TGTGCCAGCAGTGACCGCGGGAGAACCTCTGGAAACACCATATATTTT. This sequence encodes CASSDRGRTSGNTIYF.

This clone came up once. This sequence joins TRBV20-1 and TRBJ2-5; D gene unclear. V was trimmed by 6 bases and J by 5 bases, leaving 10 bases between them. Looked up from germline, CDR1 is DFQATT and CDR2 is SNEGSKA (reference sequence). CDR3 length: 11 residues. For the CDR3, the DNA is TGCAGTGCGAAGACTGGGGAGACCCAGTACTTC. As protein: CSAKTGETQYF.

V is TRBV2 and J is TRBJ2-1; TRBD2 aligns across 11 bases. V was pared by 7 bases and J by 4 bases, with 6 bases of the junction left unmatched. The CDR3 has 15 amino acids. CDR1 is SNHLY and CDR2 is FYNNEI in the germline V gene. CDR3 nucleotides: TGTGCCAGCAAACGGACTAGCGGGTCATACAATGAGCAGTTCTTC. Translation: CASKRTSGSYNEQFF. The entire variable domain, with the rest obtained from reference TRBV2 and TRBJ2-1, is as follows: EPEVTQTPSHQVTQMGQEVILRCVPISNHLYFYWYRQILGQKVEFLVSFYNNEISEKSEIFDDQFSVERPDGSNFTLKIRSTKLEDSAMYFCASKRTSGSYNEQFFGPGTRLTVL.

This clone is termed medium-sized. J is TRBJ1-2 and V is TRBV2; TRBD1 aligns across 8 bases. Germline CDR1 is SNHLY and CDR2 is FYNNEI. The CDR3 spans 16 residues. V lost 4 bases, J lost 1 base, and 8 bases stayed unmatched. DNA of the CDR3: TGTGCCAGCAGTGGGTGGGACAGGAAAAATAACTATGGCTACACCTTC. It specifies CASSGWDRKNNYGYTF. The variable domain in full, completed from reference TRBV2 and TRBJ1-2, reads EPEVTQTPSHQVTQMGQEVILRCVPISNHLYFYWYRQILGQKVEFLVSFYNNEISEKSEIFDDQFSVERPDGSNFTLKIRSTKLEDSAMYFCASSGWDRKNNYGYTFGSGTRLTVV.

The sample holds a few counts of this clone. V usage is TRBV18 and J usage is TRBJ1-2, with 8 bases lining up with TRBD1. Unmatched junction bases numbered 9, after V lost 5 bases and J lost 4 bases. This CDR3 comprises 15 residues. Germline CDR1 KGHSH, CDR2 LQKENI. The CDR3 nucleotides are TGTGCCAGCTCAACCCGACAGGGGCTTGGCTATGGCTACACCTTC. Amino acid sequence: CASSTRQGLGYGYTF.